The 22 T cell receptor beta chains reported below all come from one sample, sequenced in a study of T cell responses to AZD1222 COVID-19 vaccine. Clones were sequenced by immunoSEQ multiplex PCR, and TCRdb holds only the in-frame ones, with some missing. The sample contains 150,000 or so clones, approximately 92% of which appear only once. Sample: peripheral blood, taken on day 0 of AZD1222 vaccination. The receptors were sampled from an adult in good health.

The chain recombines TRBV19 with TRBJ2-7; 11 bases agree with TRBD1. CDR1 and CDR2 (germline): LNHDA, SQIVND (reference sequence). V lost 6 bases to trimming and J lost 4 bases; unmatched junction nucleotides: 11. CDR3 length: 16 residues. This CDR3 is CASSLTGTGGLYEQYF. As DNA, the CDR3 is TGTGCCAGTAGCCTAACCGGGACAGGGGGTCTGTACGAGCAGTACTTC.

The J gene is TRBJ1-1, the V gene TRBV7-2, with D hard to call. Trimming shortened V by 6 bases and J by 4 bases, and 12 bases separated the two germline ends. Looked up from germline, CDR1 is SGHTA and CDR2 is FQGNSA. The CDR3 consists of 13 residues. The CDR3: CASRLGFRTEAFF. The CDR3 bases are TGTGCCAGCAGGTTGGGATTTCGCACTGAAGCTTTCTTT.

This sequence joins TRBV28 and TRBJ1-5; unclear D gene. This CDR3 is built from 11 residues. Between the trimmed V and J ends, which lost 6 bases and 9 bases, there was a span of 9 bases. Germline V lookup: CDR1 MDHEN, CDR2 SYDVKM. The CDR3 sequence is CASRGWAPQHF. The CDR3 DNA reads as TGTGCCAGCAGGGGGTGGGCGCCCCAGCATTTT.

The CDR3 here is CASSPGTEGGELFF. The CDR3 DNA reads as TGCGCCAGCAGCCCTGGGACAGAGGGCGGGGAGCTGTTTTTT. The chain joins TRBV5-1 to TRBJ2-2; 7 nucleotides match TRBD1. CDR1 and CDR2 (germline): SGHRS, YFSETQ. The CDR3 has 14 residues. Unmatched junction bases numbered 7, after V lost 4 bases and J lost 7 bases.

Only a few counts were recorded for this clone. The rearrangement joins TRBV2 to TRBJ2-2; D remains ambiguous. Germline V CDR1 and CDR2: SNHLY, FYNNEI. This CDR3 contains 13 residues. Trimming took off 6 bases at V and 0 bases at J, with 5 bases between the two ends. CDR3 in amino acids: CASSRANTGELFF. The CDR3 nucleotides are TGTGCCAGCAGCCGCGCGAACACCGGGGAGCTGTTTTTT. Using reference TRBV2 and TRBJ2-2 for the parts outside the CDR3, the full variable domain is EPEVTQTPSHQVTQMGQEVILRCVPISNHLYFYWYRQILGQKVEFLVSFYNNEISEKSEIFDDQFSVERPDGSNFTLKIRSTKLEDSAMYFCASSRANTGELFFGEGSRLTVL.

J is TRBJ2-3 and V is TRBV9, with 10 bases fitting TRBD2. After removal of 2 bases from V and 2 bases from J, the junction contained 2 bases not matched to a gene. This CDR3 is 15 amino acids long. The germline CDR1 and CDR2 sequences are SGDLS and YYNGEE. CDR3 residues: CASSVSGRPTDTQYF. The CDR3 coding sequence is TGTGCCAGCAGCGTTAGCGGGAGGCCCACAGATACGCAGTATTTT.

About this clone itself: This same CDR3 is encoded by further DNA sequences in the sample. V is TRBV11-2 and J is TRBJ2-7; perhaps TRBD1 as D (5 bases). CDR1 is SGHAT, CDR2 FQNNGV, per germline. CDR3 length: 13 amino acids. Trimming took off 0 bases at V and 5 bases at J, with 8 bases between the two ends. CDR3 sequence reads: CASSLDRAHEQYF. The CDR3 nucleotides read TGTGCCAGCAGCTTAGACAGGGCCCACGAGCAGTACTTC.

The genes are TRBV7-2 and TRBJ2-2; 8 positions agree with TRBD1. CDR3 length: 18 amino acids. The V gene end was trimmed by 5 bases and the J gene end by 2 bases; junction bases not matched to a gene: 13. Germline CDR1 SGHTA, CDR2 FQGNSA. For the CDR3, the DNA is TGTGCCAGCAGCGAAGGGGCAGGGGGCGGTTATAACACCGGGGAGCTGTTTTTT. This translates into CASSEGAGGGYNTGELFF.

This chain uses TRBV19 with TRBJ1-3; D uncertain. The CDR3 runs 13 residues. Germline V lookup: CDR1 LNHDA, CDR2 SQIVND (reference sequence). Trimming removed 3 bases from V and 5 bases from J, with 8 bases in between. The CDR3 bases are TGTGCCAGTAGTATCGAACAGAGAAACACCATATATTTT. Amino acid sequence: CASSIEQRNTIYF.

CDR3 bases: TGTGCCAGCAGCCCGTCCCCCGGGACAGGGGGAATGAACACTGAAGCTTTCTTT. Its translation: CASSPSPGTGGMNTEAFF. The chain recombines TRBV5-5 with TRBJ1-1; the match to TRBD1 covers 11 bases. CDR1 and CDR2 (germline): SGHKS, YYEKEE (reference sequence). This CDR3 is built from 18 residues. Trimming cost V 4 bases and J 0 bases; bases outside gene matches: 11.

This clone was seen only once. This chain connects TRBV2 to TRBJ2-7; D possibly uses TRBD1 or TRBD2 (5 bases each). V gave up 4 bases and J gave up 6 bases, with 19 bases separating them. Germline V gene data show CDR1 as SNHLY and CDR2 as FYNNEI. The CDR3 has 15 amino acids. CDR3 sequence: CASSGGIRSGVEQYF. The CDR3 nucleotides are TGTGCCAGCAGTGGGGGGATTCGGTCGGGTGTCGAGCAGTACTTC.

The rearrangement links TRBV28 to TRBJ1-5; 9 nucleotides line up with TRBD1. V was pared by 5 bases and J by 4 bases, with 6 bases of the junction left unmatched. This CDR3 has 15 amino acids. Per the germline V gene, CDR1 is MDHEN and CDR2 is SYDVKM. CDR3: CASSPGQGFNQPQHF. CDR3 bases: TGTGCCAGCAGTCCGGGACAGGGCTTTAATCAGCCCCAGCATTTT.

The CDR3 region has the DNA TGTGCCAGCAGCACAGGGGGACTAAGTGAGACTGAGCAGTTCTTC. Translating gives CASSTGGLSETEQFF. The chain has TRBV5-4 and TRBJ2-1; tentatively, D is TRBD1 (8 bases). This CDR3 has 15 residues. V lost 4 bases and J lost 9, with 20 bases in between. Looked up from germline, CDR1 is SGHNT and CDR2 is YYREEE (reference sequence).

V and J are TRBV28 and TRBJ1-2, with 9 bases aligning to TRBD1. Looked up from germline, CDR1 is MDHEN and CDR2 is SYDVKM. The CDR3 runs to 15 residues. Unmatched junction bases numbered 8, after V lost 2 bases and J lost 7 bases. Here the CDR3 reads CASSLPLTGGGGYTF. The CDR3 DNA follows: TGTGCCAGCAGTTTACCCCTAACAGGGGGCGGTGGCTACACCTTC.

The CDR3 DNA sequence: TGTGCCAGCAGGGGACTAGCGGGTTTTTTTGAGCAGTTCTTC. This codes for CASRGLAGFFEQFF. The chain combines TRBV28 with TRBJ2-1; 12 positions agree with TRBD2. CDR1 is MDHEN, CDR2 SYDVKM, per germline. The J segment lost 9 bases and the V segment lost 6 bases, leaving 6 bases of the junction unmatched. The CDR3 extends over 14 amino acids.

The chain carries TRBV28 and TRBJ2-7; 9 bases map to TRBD2. After removal of 6 bases from V and 6 bases from J, the junction contained 12 bases not matched to a gene. This CDR3 comprises 15 residues. Germline values: CDR1 MDHEN, CDR2 SYDVKM. As DNA, the CDR3 is TGTGCCAGCAGCCCTCAAATAGCGGGGGCCCGCGAGCAGTACTTC. Translation gives CASSPQIAGAREQYF.

The V call is TRBV5-4, the J call TRBJ1-1; the D is unclear. Germline values: CDR1 SGHNT, CDR2 YYREEE (reference sequence). V gave up 0 bases and J gave up 1 base, with 10 bases separating them. There are 15 residues in the CDR3. CDR3 DNA: TGTGCCAGCAGCTTGGAGGTGGGAACGAACACTGAAGCTTTCTTT. Its translation is CASSLEVGTNTEAFF. The full variable domain, rest sourced from reference TRBV5-4 and TRBJ1-1, is ETGVTQSPTHLIKTRGQQVTLRCSSQSGHNTVSWYQQALGQGPQFIFQYYREEENGRGNFPPRFSGLQFPNYSSELNVNALELDDSALYLCASSLEVGTNTEAFFGQGTRLTVV.

This chain connects TRBV28 to TRBJ2-6; 8 nucleotides line up with TRBD1. Germline-derived CDR1 and CDR2 are MDHEN and SYDVKM. V was pared by 4 bases and J by 1 base, with 3 bases of the junction left unmatched. The CDR3 contains 16 residues. CDR3 DNA sequence: TGTGCCAGCAGTTCCGGGACAGGTTCTGGGGCCAACGTCCTGACTTTC. Protein: CASSSGTGSGANVLTF.

This clone was counted a single time. The CDR3, as DNA: TGTGCCAGTAAGGGCGGGCCGAACACCGGGGAGCTGTTTTTT. The encoded protein is CASKGGPNTGELFF. The chain couples TRBV19 to TRBJ2-2; D is perhaps TRBD2 (5 bases). Trimming left V 7 bases short and J 0 bases short, with 9 bases between. Germline CDR1 and CDR2: LNHDA and SQIVND (reference sequence). CDR3 size: 14 residues. Together with reference TRBV19 and TRBJ2-2, the CDR3 gives the full variable domain: DGGITQSPKYLFRKEGQNVTLSCEQNLNHDAMYWYRQDPGQGLRLIYYSQIVNDFQKGDIAEGYSVSREKKESFPLTVTSAQKNPTAFYLCASKGGPNTGELFFGEGSRLTVL.

V gene TRBV5-1 combines with J gene TRBJ1-1; D call uncertain. Between the trimmed V and J ends, which lost 4 bases and 7 bases, there was a span of 17 bases. The CDR3 has 14 residues. The germline V gene encodes CDR1 SGHRS and CDR2 YFSETQ. CDR3 in amino acids: CASSPSVPAGEAFF. CDR3 coding DNA: TGCGCCAGCAGCCCAAGTGTCCCGGCGGGTGAAGCTTTCTTT.

This clone has just one count. The V gene is TRBV2, the J gene TRBJ2-3; perhaps TRBD1 as D (8 bases). The CDR3 is 14 amino acids. Germline V gene data show CDR1 as SNHLY and CDR2 as FYNNEI. V was shortened by 7 bases and J by 4 bases, with 15 bases between the two germline ends. The CDR3 coding sequence is TGTGCCAGCAACCGACAGGGGAGGGCAGATACGCAGTATTTT. Translation: CASNRQGRADTQYF.

The sample holds one count of this clone. V is TRBV18 and J is TRBJ2-3; possibly TRBD2 for D (5 bases). The CDR3 has 15 residues. The V end was cut by 8 bases, the J end by 0 bases, with 15 bases between. Per the germline V gene, CDR1 is KGHSH and CDR2 is LQKENI. This chain's CDR3 is CASEPPGWSTDTQYF. The DNA of the CDR3 is TGTGCCAGCGAACCGCCGGGGTGGAGCACAGATACGCAGTATTTT.